This TCR beta chain was found in a study of OX40 agonist ivuxolimab in advanced cancers. Study-level background: Previous treatment with anti-PD-1, anti-PD-L1 or anti-CTLA-4 therapy was allowed; roughly 40% had received some.

This CDR3 spans 16 amino acids. CDR1 and CDR2 from the germline V gene are SGHAT and FQNNGV. The V end lost 1 base, the J end lost 5 bases, and 17 bases lay between the germline ends. Regarding the study as a whole: Nonresponders included some who also had low normalized T-cell clonal expansion. Fewer expanded clones were found on average in CD4+ than in CD8+ T cells. Clonal expansion in partial responders at 0.1-3.0 mg/kg ranked among the lowest.

TCRdb's table, derived via immunoSEQ multiplex PCR, lists solely in-frame clones and lacks some. The table includes some 91,000 clones, 80% to 90% detected once. As concerns this clone: What it binds is not known.

This clonotype was sampled from an adult with an advanced solid tumor such as melanoma, head and neck, liver or kidney cancer. The chain is built from TRBV11-2 and TRBJ2-5; D perhaps matches TRBD2 (6 bases). Sequencing used CD4+ or CD8+ T cells sorted from blood, obtained in a trial of the OX40 agonist ivuxolimab. CDR3 bases: TGTGCCAGCAGCTTAGGGTCTAGCGATTTAGGGGAGACCCAGTACTTC. Its translation: CASSLGSSDLGETQYF.